In this sample, the clone carrying this T cell receptor beta chain turned up a few times. What it recognizes is unknown. This sample was included in a study of persistence of HIV-infected CD4 T cells. Background on the study: Donors were ART-treated; their CMV- and Gag-responding CD4+ T cells were isolated.

The libraries were made with immunoSEQ version 4 in survey mode. Profiling relied on immunoSEQ multiplex PCR, and the TCRdb table lists in-frame clones only, not all of them. The table records 30,000 to 35,000 clones, roughly 82% of them present only once. CDR3 length equals 16 residues. CDR1 is MNHNS and CDR2 is SASEGT in the germline V gene. The V and J ends lost 4 bases and 6 bases respectively, with 18 bases between them. Lysates of CMV-infected fibroblasts at 10 ug/mL stimulated these cells. Sorted nonresponding memory CD4+ T cells were CD40L-negative, CD69-negative, CD45RO-high. The gene calls are TRBV6-1 and TRBJ1-4; D possibly corresponds to TRBD1 (5 bases). This material consisted of CD4+ T cells sorted from PBMCs after roughly 18-hour stimulation, taken from a patient who received antiretroviral therapy. The clonotype originates from an adult man with HIV who was CMV-seropositive. The chain's CDR3 is CASSGRRQPGDEKLFF. As DNA, the CDR3 is TGTGCCAGCAGTGGGCGGCGACAGCCCGGCGATGAAAAACTGTTTTTT.